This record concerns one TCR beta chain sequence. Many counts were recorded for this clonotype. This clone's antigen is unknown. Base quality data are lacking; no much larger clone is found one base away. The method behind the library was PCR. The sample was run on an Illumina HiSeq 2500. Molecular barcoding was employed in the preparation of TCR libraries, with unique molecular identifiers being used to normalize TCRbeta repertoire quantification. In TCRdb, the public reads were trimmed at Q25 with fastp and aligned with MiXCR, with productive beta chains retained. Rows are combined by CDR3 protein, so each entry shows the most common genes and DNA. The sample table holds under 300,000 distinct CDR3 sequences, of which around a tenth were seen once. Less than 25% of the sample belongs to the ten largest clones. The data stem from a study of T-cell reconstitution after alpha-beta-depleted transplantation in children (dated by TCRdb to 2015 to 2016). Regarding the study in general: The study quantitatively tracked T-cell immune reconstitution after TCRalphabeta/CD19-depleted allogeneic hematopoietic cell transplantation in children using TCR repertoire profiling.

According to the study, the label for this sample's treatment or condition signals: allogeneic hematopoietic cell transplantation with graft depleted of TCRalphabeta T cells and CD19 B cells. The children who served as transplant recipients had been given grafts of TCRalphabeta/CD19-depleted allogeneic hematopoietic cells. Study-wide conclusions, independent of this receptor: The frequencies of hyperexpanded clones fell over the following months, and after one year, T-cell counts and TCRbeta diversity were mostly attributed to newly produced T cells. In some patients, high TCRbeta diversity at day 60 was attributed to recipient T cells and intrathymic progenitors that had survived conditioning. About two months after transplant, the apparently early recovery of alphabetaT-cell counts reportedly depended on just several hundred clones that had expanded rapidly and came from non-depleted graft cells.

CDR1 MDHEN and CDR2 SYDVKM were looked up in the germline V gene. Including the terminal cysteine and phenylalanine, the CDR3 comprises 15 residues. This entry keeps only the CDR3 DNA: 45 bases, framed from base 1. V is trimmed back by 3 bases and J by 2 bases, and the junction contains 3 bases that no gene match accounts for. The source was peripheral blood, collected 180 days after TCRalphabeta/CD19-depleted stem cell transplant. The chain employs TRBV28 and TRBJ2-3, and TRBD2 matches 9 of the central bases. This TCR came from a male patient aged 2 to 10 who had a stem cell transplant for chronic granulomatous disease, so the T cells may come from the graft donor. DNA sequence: TGTGCCAGCAGTTTGACTAGCGGACACACAGATACGCAGTATTTT. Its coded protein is CASSLTSGHTDTQYF.